The sequence of this TCR beta chain was determined in a study of shared clonotypes between healthy human individuals. Naive CD8 cells, CD45RO-negative and positively selected for CCR7, excluded terminally differentiated effector memory CD45RA+ cells. The V and J ends lost 11 bases and 6 bases, in that order; junction bases with no gene match: 3. CDR3 size: 14 residues. Germline-derived CDR1 and CDR2 are SEHNR and FQNEAQ (reference sequence). Measured with immunoSEQ multiplex PCR; TCRdb has only the in-frame clones, and not every one. There are roughly 2,000,000 clones in the sample; around 95% occur only once, and around 1.8% lies in the top ten. Concerning this clone itself: No antigen is known for it.

General study findings and limits: Naive subsets, compared against memory subsets, generally had larger estimated richness values.

The receptor comes from a man aged 18 to 30 in good health. Some clones in this sample may be carry-over from other donors' samples. The V and J genes are TRBV7-9 and TRBJ2-2, with TRBD2 identical over 16 bases. Sequencing used naive CD8+ T cells from PBMCs. The CDR3 DNA sequence: TGTGCCGGGACTAGCGGGAGGGCCGCCGGGGAGCTGTTTTTT. Residues: CAGTSGRAAGELFF.